This T cell receptor (beta chain) was sequenced for a study of graft-versus-host responses after intestinal transplantation. General study points: Elevated graft-versus-host to host-versus-graft clonal ratios in allografts were recorded for patients with graft-donor T cell macrochimerism. GvH clones turned up in recipient marrow; some had shown up first in ileum or blood.

To note about this clone: Its antigen remains unknown. The germline gene is not matched at one end of the junction; a read error may be the cause.

This CDR3 region has 15 residues. Looked up from germline, CDR1 is SEHNR and CDR2 is FQNEAQ (reference sequence). Profiling relied on immunoSEQ multiplex PCR, and the TCRdb table lists in-frame clones only, not all of them. The table has over 100,000 clones, roughly 95% seen once. The clonotype was recovered from a human donor who received an intestinal transplant. V is TRBV7-9 and J is TRBJ2-1; 7 nucleotides line up with TRBD2. The material sequenced was unstimulated CD8+ T cells sorted from spleen or lymph node cells, taken before intestinal transplant. The CDR3 region is CASSLADPTYNEQFF. CDR3 DNA sequence: TGTGCCAGCAGCCTAGCGGATCCCACCTACAATGAGCAGTTCTTC.